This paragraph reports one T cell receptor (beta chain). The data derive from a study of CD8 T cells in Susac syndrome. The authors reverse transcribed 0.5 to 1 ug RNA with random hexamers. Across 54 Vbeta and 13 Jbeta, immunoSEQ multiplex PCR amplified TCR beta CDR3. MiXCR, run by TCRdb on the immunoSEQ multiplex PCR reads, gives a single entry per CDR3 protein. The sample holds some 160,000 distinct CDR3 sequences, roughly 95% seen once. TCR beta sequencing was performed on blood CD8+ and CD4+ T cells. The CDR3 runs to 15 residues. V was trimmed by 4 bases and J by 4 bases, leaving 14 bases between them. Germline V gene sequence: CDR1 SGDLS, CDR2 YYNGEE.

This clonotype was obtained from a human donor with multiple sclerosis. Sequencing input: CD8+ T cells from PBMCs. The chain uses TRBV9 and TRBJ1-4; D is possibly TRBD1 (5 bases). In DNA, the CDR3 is TGTGCCAGCAGCAAAACAGGATTGCTTAATGAAAAACTGTTTTTT. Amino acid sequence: CASSKTGLLNEKLFF.